This T cell receptor beta chain was retrieved from a study of human T cells and chemical hapten exposure. Library construction involved attaching unique molecular identifiers to individual cDNA molecules, which allowed quantitative, reproducible TCR counting. TCRdb redid the calling of the RACE reads with MiXCR, one entry per CDR3 protein. The table records roughly 89,000 distinct CDR3 sequences, 11% of them present only once. Time point noted: patch test 3, about 24 weeks after DPC sensitization. Treatment of the sample: therapeutic diphenylcyclopropenone sensitization with weekly scalp DPC. Blood draws preceded each patch test application. Donation of samples came from alopecia patients who were 18 to 70 years old and suitable for DPC. Broader study findings: Expanded TCRs grouped into significantly more large CDR3 similarity clusters than controls produced.

This clonotype was counted a few times. The target antigen is unknown. V dropped 4 bases and J dropped 4; count of bases not matched to a gene: 8. The CDR3 is made up of 15 amino acids. Germline CDR1 reads MNHEY; CDR2 reads SVGEGT. The TCR sequence derives from a woman aged 25-40 years with alopecia areata. Some clones in this sample may be carry-over from other donors' samples. The starting material was whole blood, obtained in connection with sensitization to the hapten diphenylcyclopropenone (DPC). The rearrangement joins TRBV6-2 or TRBV6-3 to TRBJ2-7; 9 bases fit TRBD2. This CDR3 reads CASSSSRTSVYEQYF. CDR3 coding DNA: TGTGCCAGCAGTTCATCCCGGACTAGCGTGTACGAGCAGTACTTC.